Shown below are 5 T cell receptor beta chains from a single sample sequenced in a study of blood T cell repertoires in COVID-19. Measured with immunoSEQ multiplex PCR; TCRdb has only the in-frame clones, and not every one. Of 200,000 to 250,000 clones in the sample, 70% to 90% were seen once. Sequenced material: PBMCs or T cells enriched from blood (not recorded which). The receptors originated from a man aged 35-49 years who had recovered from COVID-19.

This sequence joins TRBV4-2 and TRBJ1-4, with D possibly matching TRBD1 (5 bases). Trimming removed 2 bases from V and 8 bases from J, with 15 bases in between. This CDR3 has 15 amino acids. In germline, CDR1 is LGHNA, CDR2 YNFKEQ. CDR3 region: CASSQSQGSQEKLFF. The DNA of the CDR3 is TGTGCCAGCAGCCAATCTCAGGGCTCTCAAGAAAAACTGTTTTTT.

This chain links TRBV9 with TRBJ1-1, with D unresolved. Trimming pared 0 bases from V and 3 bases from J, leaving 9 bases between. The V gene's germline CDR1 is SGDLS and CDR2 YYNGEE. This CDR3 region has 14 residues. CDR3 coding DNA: TGTGCCAGCAGCGTAGGGACTGGGGACACTGAAGCTTTCTTT. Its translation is CASSVGTGDTEAFF.

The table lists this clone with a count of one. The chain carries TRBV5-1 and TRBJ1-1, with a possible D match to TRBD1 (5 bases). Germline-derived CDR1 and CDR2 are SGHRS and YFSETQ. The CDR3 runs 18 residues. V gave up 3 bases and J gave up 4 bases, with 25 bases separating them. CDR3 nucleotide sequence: TGCGCCAGCAGCTCCGCAGGGACTGAGTTGGTATTGGGCACTGAAGCTTTCTTT. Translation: CASSSAGTELVLGTEAFF.

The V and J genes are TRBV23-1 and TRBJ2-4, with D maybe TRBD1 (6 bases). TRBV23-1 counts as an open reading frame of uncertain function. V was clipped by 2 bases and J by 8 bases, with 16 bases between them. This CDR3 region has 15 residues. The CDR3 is CASSQPSKQGDIQYF. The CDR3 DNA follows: TGCGCCAGCAGTCAACCCTCAAAACAGGGCGACATTCAGTACTTC.

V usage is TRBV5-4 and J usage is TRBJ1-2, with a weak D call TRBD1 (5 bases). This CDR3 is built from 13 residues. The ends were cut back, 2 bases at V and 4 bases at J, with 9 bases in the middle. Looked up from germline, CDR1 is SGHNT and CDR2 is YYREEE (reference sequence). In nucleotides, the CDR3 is TGTGCCAGCAGCTTCGAAACAGGCTATGGCTACACCTTC. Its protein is CASSFETGYGYTF.